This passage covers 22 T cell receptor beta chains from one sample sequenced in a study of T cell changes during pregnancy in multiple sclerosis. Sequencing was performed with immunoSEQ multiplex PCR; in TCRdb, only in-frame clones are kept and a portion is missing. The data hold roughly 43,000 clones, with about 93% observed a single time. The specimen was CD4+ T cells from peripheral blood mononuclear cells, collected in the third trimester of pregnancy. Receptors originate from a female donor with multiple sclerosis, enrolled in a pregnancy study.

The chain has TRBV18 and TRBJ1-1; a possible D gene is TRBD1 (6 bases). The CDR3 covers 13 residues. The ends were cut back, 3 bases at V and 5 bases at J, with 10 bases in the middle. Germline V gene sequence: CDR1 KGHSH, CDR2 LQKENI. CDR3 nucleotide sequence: TGTGCCAGCTCACCGCAAGGGGGTACTGAAGCTTTCTTT. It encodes CASSPQGGTEAFF.

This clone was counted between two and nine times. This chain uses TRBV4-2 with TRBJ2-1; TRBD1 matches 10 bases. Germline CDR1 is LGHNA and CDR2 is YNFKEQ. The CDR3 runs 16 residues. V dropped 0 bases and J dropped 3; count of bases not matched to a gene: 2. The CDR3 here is CASSQDRTGGYNEQFF. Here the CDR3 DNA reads TGTGCCAGCAGCCAAGATAGGACAGGGGGCTACAATGAGCAGTTCTTC.

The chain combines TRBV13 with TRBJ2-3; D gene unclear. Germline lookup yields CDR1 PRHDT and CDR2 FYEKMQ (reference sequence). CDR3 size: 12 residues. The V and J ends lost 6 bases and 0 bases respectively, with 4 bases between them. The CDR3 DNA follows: TGTGCCAGCAGGCGGAGCACAGATACGCAGTATTTT. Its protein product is CASRRSTDTQYF.

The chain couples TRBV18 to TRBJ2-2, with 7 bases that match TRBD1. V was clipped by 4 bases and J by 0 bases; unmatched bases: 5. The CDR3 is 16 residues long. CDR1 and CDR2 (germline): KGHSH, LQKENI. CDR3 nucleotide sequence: TGTGCCAGCTCACAGTGGGACAGAGCGAACACCGGGGAGCTGTTTTTT. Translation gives CASSQWDRANTGELFF. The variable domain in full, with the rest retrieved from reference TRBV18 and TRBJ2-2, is NAGVMQNPRHLVRRRGQEARLRCSPMKGHSHVYWYRQLPEEGLKFMVYLQKENIIDESGMPKERFSAEFPKEGPSILRIQQVVRGDSAAYFCASSQWDRANTGELFFGEGSRLTVL.

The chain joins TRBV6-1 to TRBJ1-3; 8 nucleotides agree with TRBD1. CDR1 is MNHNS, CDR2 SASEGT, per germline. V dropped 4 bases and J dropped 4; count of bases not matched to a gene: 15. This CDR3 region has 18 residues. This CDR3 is CASSASVAAGGAGNTIYF. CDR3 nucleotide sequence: TGTGCCAGCAGTGCGTCGGTGGCGGCAGGGGGCGCCGGAAACACCATATATTTT.

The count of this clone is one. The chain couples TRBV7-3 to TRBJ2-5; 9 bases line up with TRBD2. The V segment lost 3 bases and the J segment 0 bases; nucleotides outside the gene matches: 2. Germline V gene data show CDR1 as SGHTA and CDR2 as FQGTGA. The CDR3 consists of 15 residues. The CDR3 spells CASSFASGNQETQYF. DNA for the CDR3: TGTGCCAGCAGCTTCGCTAGCGGGAACCAAGAGACCCAGTACTTC.

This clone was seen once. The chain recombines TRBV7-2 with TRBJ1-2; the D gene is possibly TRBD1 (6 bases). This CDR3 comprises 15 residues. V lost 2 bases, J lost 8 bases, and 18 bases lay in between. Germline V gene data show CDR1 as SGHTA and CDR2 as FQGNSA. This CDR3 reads CASSLQLQAGEGYTF. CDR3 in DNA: TGTGCCAGCAGCTTACAACTTCAGGCAGGGGAAGGCTACACCTTC.

The CDR3 protein is CASSSIPSWGEAKNIQYF. The CDR3 nucleotides are TGTGCCAGCAGCTCAATTCCTTCCTGGGGGGAGGCCAAAAACATTCAGTACTTC. The chain recombines TRBV7-2 with TRBJ2-4, with D possibly TRBD2 on 6 matching bases. CDR3 length: 18 amino acids. CDR1 and CDR2 from the germline V gene are SGHTA and FQGNSA. V was shortened by 4 bases and J by 1 base, with 20 bases between the two germline ends.

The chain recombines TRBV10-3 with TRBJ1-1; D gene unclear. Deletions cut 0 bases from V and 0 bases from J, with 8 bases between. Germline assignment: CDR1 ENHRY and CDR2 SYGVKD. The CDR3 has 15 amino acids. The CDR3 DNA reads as TGTGCCATCAGTGAGTCTTTGGCAGTGAACACTGAAGCTTTCTTT. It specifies CAISESLAVNTEAFF.

The CDR3 region is CASSLSSGGTDTQYF. CDR3 bases: TGTGCCAGCAGCTTAAGTAGCGGGGGTACAGATACGCAGTATTTT. This chain joins TRBV7-3 and TRBJ2-3; 9 bases map to TRBD2. The CDR3 covers 15 residues. The V gene's germline CDR1 is SGHTA and CDR2 FQGTGA. The V gene end was trimmed by 1 base and the J gene end by 3 bases; junction bases not matched to a gene: 2.

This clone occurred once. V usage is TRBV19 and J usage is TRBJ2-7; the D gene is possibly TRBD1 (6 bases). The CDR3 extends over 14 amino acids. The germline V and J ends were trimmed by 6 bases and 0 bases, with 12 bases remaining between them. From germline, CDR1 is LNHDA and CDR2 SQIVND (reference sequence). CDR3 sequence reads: CASSLGQFSYEQYF. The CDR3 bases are TGTGCCAGTAGCCTCGGACAGTTCTCCTACGAGCAGTACTTC.

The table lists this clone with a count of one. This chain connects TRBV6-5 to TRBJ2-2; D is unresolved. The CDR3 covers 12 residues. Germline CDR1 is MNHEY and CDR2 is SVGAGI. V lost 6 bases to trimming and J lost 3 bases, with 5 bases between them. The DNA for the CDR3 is TGTGCCAGCAGCTCCGACACCGGGGAGCTGTTTTTT. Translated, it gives CASSSDTGELFF.

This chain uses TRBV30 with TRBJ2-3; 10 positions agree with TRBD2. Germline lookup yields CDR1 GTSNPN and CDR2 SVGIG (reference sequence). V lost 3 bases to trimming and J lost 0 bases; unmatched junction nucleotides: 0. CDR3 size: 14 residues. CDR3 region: CAWRTSGSTDTQYF. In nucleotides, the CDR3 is TGTGCCTGGAGGACTAGCGGGAGCACAGATACGCAGTATTTT.

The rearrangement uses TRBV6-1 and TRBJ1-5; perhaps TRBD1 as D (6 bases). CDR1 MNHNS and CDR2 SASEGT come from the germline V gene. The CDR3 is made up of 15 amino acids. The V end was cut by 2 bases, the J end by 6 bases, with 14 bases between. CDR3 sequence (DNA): TGTGCCAGCAGTGAAACAACAGGGAGGGGTCAGCCCCAGCATTTT. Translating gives CASSETTGRGQPQHF.

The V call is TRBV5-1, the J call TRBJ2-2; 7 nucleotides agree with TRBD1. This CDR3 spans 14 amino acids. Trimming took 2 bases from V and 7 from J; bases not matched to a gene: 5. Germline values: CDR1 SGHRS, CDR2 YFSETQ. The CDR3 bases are TGCGCCAGCAGCTTAGGGGGCGCGAGCGGGGAGCTGTTTTTT. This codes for CASSLGGASGELFF.

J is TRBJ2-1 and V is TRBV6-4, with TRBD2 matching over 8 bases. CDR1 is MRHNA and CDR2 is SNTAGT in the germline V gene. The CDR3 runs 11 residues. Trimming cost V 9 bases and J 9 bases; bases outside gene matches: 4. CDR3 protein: CASTAGGEQFF. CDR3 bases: TGTGCCAGTACTGCGGGGGGTGAGCAGTTCTTC.

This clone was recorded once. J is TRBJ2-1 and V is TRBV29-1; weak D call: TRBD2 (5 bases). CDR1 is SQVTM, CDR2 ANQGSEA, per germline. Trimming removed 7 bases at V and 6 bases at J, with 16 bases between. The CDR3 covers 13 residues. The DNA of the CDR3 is TGCAGCGGGTCCCTCCTAGAGGGCAATGAGCAGTTCTTC. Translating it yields CSGSLLEGNEQFF.

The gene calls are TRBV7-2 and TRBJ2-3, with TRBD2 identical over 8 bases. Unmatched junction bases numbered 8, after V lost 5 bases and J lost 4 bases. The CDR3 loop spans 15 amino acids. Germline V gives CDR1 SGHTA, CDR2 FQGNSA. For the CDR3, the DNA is TGTGCCAGCAGCAATATACGGGGGGGCGCAGATACGCAGTATTTT. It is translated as CASSNIRGGADTQYF.

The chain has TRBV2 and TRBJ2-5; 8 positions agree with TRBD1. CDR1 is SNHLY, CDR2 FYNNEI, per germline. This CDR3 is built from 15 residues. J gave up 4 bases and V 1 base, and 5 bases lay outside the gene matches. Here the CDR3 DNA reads TGTGCCAGCAGTGAAGAACAGGGGGTCTTAGAGACCCAGTACTTC. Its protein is CASSEEQGVLETQYF. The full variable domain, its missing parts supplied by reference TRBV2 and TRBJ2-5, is EPEVTQTPSHQVTQMGQEVILRCVPISNHLYFYWYRQILGQKVEFLVSFYNNEISEKSEIFDDQFSVERPDGSNFTLKIRSTKLEDSAMYFCASSEEQGVLETQYFGPGTRLLVL.

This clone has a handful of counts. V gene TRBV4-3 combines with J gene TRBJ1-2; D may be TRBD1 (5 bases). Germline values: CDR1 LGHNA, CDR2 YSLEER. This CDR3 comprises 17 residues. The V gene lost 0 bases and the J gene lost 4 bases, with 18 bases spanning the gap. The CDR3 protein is CASSQDRFSGAFYGYTF. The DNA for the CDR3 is TGCGCCAGCAGCCAAGATCGTTTTTCTGGGGCCTTCTATGGCTACACCTTC.

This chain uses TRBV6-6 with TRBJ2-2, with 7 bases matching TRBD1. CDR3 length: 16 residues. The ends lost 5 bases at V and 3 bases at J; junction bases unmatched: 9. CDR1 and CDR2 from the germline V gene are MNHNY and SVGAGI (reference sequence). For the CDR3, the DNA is TGTGCCAGCAGTGCCCCGACAGGGATTGACACCGGGGAGCTGTTTTTT. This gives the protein CASSAPTGIDTGELFF.

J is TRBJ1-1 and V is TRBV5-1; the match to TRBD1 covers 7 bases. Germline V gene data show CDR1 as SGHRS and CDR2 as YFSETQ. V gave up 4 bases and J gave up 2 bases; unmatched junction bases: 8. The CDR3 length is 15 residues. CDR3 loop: CASSPGTVGNTEAFF. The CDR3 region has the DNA TGCGCCAGCAGCCCGGGGACAGTCGGAAACACTGAAGCTTTCTTT.